One and the same sample provided the 9 T cell receptor beta chains below, sequenced in a study of cytomegalovirus exposure and HLA in healthy donors. The PCR employed 60 Vbeta primers together with 13 Jbeta primers. Clones were read by immunoSEQ multiplex PCR, and TCRdb kept only the in-frame ones, dropping some. The sample comprises about 110,000 clones, 77% of which are singletons, and roughly 3.5% rests with the top ten. What was sequenced was PBMCs. All receptors derive from a human donor in good health.

The chain employs TRBV27 and TRBJ2-5, with 9 bases lining up with TRBD2. The CDR3 covers 17 residues. The germline gives CDR1 MNHEY, CDR2 SMNVEV (reference sequence). J gave up 7 bases and V 5 bases, and 17 bases lay outside the gene matches. DNA for the CDR3: TGTGCCAGCAGTCCCCTCCCCGTGCGGGAGGGCGTTTGGACCCAGTACTTC. Translating it yields CASSPLPVREGVWTQYF.

This clone occurred a few times. The chain combines TRBV5-1 with TRBJ2-5; TRBD2 matches 7 bases. CDR3 size: 14 residues. CDR1 and CDR2 from the germline V gene are SGHRS and YFSETQ. Trimming removed 2 bases from V and 5 bases from J; junction bases left unmatched: 6. CDR3 protein: CASSFSGLGETQYF. Written as DNA, the CDR3 is TGCGCCAGCAGCTTTAGCGGGCTTGGGGAGACCCAGTACTTC. The complete variable domain, with remaining parts taken from reference TRBV5-1 and TRBJ2-5, reads KAGVTQTPRYLIKTRGQQVTLSCSPISGHRSVSWYQQTPGQGLQFLFEYFSETQRNKGNFPGRFSGRQFSNSRSEMNVSTLELGDSALYLCASSFSGLGETQYFGPGTRLLVL.

This clone was seen more than once but under ten times. The chain has TRBV9 and TRBJ2-7; 13 bases are shared with TRBD2. With 4 bases clipped from V and 5 bases from J, the junction kept 6 bases outside the gene matches. This CDR3 contains 15 residues. CDR1 and CDR2 (germline): SGDLS, YYNGEE. Here the CDR3 DNA reads TGTGCCAGCAGCCCCCAGACTAGCGGGAGGAACGAGCAGTACTTC. It codes for CASSPQTSGRNEQYF.

The chain recombines TRBV5-6 with TRBJ2-5; 16 bases are shared with TRBD2. The germline V gene has CDR1 SGHDT and CDR2 YYEEEE. This CDR3 is built from 16 residues. The V segment lost 7 bases and the J segment 5 bases; nucleotides outside the gene matches: 8. The CDR3, as DNA: TGTGCCAGCTCCCGGGGACTAGCGGGAGGGATGGAGACCCAGTACTTC. Protein sequence: CASSRGLAGGMETQYF.

The chain is built from TRBV11-2 and TRBJ2-5; D uncertain. Germline values: CDR1 SGHAT, CDR2 FQNNGV. V gave up 1 base and J gave up 2 bases, with 14 bases separating them. There are 16 residues in the CDR3. The CDR3 spells CASSLGLGILQETQYF. In nucleotides, the CDR3 is TGTGCCAGCAGCTTAGGACTTGGCATTTTACAAGAGACCCAGTACTTC.

The rearrangement joins TRBV7-9 to TRBJ2-2; D might be TRBD1 (5 bases). The V end was cut by 3 bases, the J end by 3 bases, with 5 bases between. The germline V gene encodes CDR1 SEHNR and CDR2 FQNEAQ (reference sequence). This CDR3 spans 13 amino acids. This CDR3 is CASSFRDTGELFF. Written as DNA, the CDR3 is TGTGCCAGCAGCTTCAGGGACACCGGGGAGCTGTTTTTT.

CDR3 region: CASSYDPAGVPYEQYF. CDR3 bases: TGTGCCAGCAGTTACGATCCAGCGGGAGTGCCCTACGAGCAGTACTTC. V is TRBV6-5 and J is TRBJ2-7, with TRBD2 matching over 8 bases. Germline V gene sequence: CDR1 MNHEY, CDR2 SVGAGI. The CDR3 is 16 residues long. Trimming at V came to 2 bases and at J to 2 bases, leaving 8 bases not matched to a gene.

This sequence joins TRBV27 and TRBJ2-3, with 11 positions matching TRBD1. CDR3 length equals 19 residues. J lost 3 bases, V lost 0 bases, and 11 bases had no gene match. Germline V gene data show CDR1 as MNHEY and CDR2 as SMNVEV (reference sequence). CDR3 sequence reads: CASSLSAWTGGLSTDTQYF. The CDR3 DNA sequence: TGTGCCAGCAGTTTATCGGCTTGGACAGGGGGCTTATCTACAGATACGCAGTATTTT.

The rearrangement links TRBV10-1 to TRBJ2-2, with TRBD1 identical over 8 bases. The J segment lost 1 base and the V segment lost 4 bases, leaving 2 bases of the junction unmatched. The CDR3 contains 15 residues. CDR1 WNHNN and CDR2 SYGVQD come from the germline V gene (reference sequence). CDR3 loop: CASSGDRGNTGELFF. The CDR3 DNA sequence: TGCGCCAGCAGTGGAGACAGGGGGAACACCGGGGAGCTGTTTTTT.